These 20 T cell receptor beta chains were all obtained from the same sample, sequenced in a study of T cells in Graves' hyperthyroidism and ophthalmopathy. Amplification targeted TCR beta CDR3 regions from RNA transcripts. The HTBI primer set drove a first-round RT-PCR of the TCR CDR3. Each CDR3 protein gets one entry after TCRdb re-called the multiplex PCR reads with MiXCR. The sample consists of hundreds of thousands of distinct CDR3 sequences, roughly 37% of them appearing once. The sample comprised blood. These receptors originate from a young man with Graves' hyperthyroidism.

This rearrangement joins TRBV6-5 to TRBJ1-2, with TRBD1 as a possible D gene (5 bases). Germline V gene lookup returns CDR1 MNHEY and CDR2 SVGAGI. The CDR3 has 13 residues. Between the trimmed V and J ends, which lost 5 bases and 3 bases, there was a span of 10 bases. The CDR3 bases are TGTGCCAGCAGTGAAGACAGCTACTATGGCTACACCTTC. Its protein product is CASSEDSYYGYTF.

With regard to this clonotype: Given a much more abundant clone one base away, this may be a read error. CDR3 loop: CSVGSLAYEQHF. The CDR3 coding sequence is TGCAGCGTTGGGTCCCTCGCCTACGAGCAGCACTTC. The V gene is TRBV20-1, the J gene TRBJ2-7, with D uncertain. Germline CDR1 is DFQATT and CDR2 is SNEGSKA (reference sequence). The CDR3 is made up of 12 amino acids.

Worth noting for this clonotype: A much larger clone lies a single base off, so this may be a read error. V is TRBV29-1 and J is TRBJ2-7; maybe TRBD1 (5 bases). The CDR3 length is 13 residues. Germline V gene data show CDR1 as SQVTM and CDR2 as ANQGSEA. The chain's CDR3 is CSVGGQRESERYF. The CDR3 DNA follows: TGCAGCGTTGGTGGACAAAGGGAATCCGAGCGGTACTTC.

A word on this clonotype: An end of the junction does not agree with germline; a read error may underlie this. The CDR3, as DNA: TGTGCCAGCAGTTTCTGGCAGGGCGGGGATTATAGCAATCAGCCCCAGCATTTT. Protein sequence: CASSFWQGGDYSNQPQHF. V usage is TRBV10-3 and J usage is TRBJ1-5; a weak D match, TRBD1 (5 bases). The germline gives CDR1 ENHRY, CDR2 SYGVKD. This CDR3 is 18 amino acids long.

The genes are TRBV2 and TRBJ1-2, with 9 bases that match TRBD1. The CDR3 consists of 15 residues. Germline lookup yields CDR1 SNHLY and CDR2 FYNNEI. V gave up 6 bases and J gave up 4 bases; unmatched junction bases: 9. The CDR3, as DNA: TGTGCCAGCAGGGCCGGGACAGGGTACGGCTATGGCTACACCTTC. Translating gives CASRAGTGYGYGYTF.

With regard to this clonotype: The junction shows a germline mismatch at one end, possibly a read error. This chain links TRBV4-1 with TRBJ2-6; no reliable D call. The CDR3 length is 13 residues. Germline lookup yields CDR1 MGHRA and CDR2 YSYEKL. The CDR3 region has the DNA TGCGCCAGCAGCCAAGTCACCAGAAACGTCCCGACTTTC. It encodes CASSQVTRNVPTF.

V usage is TRBV15 and J usage is TRBJ2-5; 7 bases map to TRBD2. The CDR3 runs 16 residues. The V and J ends lost 0 bases and 3 bases, in that order; junction bases with no gene match: 7. CDR1 LNHNV and CDR2 YYDKDF come from the germline V gene (reference sequence). The CDR3 loop is CATSRDRLAGEETQYF. DNA of the CDR3: TGTGCCACCAGCAGAGATCGCCTCGCGGGAGAAGAGACCCAGTACTTC.

V usage is TRBV9 and J usage is TRBJ1-4; 12 bases align to TRBD1. The trim removed 4 bases at V and 5 bases at J, leaving 6 bases unmatched. The CDR3 is 16 amino acids. Germline V lookup: CDR1 SGDLS, CDR2 YYNGEE. This chain's CDR3 is CASSQPGQGANEKLFF. Written as DNA, the CDR3 is TGTGCCAGCAGCCAACCGGGACAGGGGGCGAATGAAAAACTGTTTTTT.

This clonotype showed up many times. The chain has TRBV10-3 and TRBJ2-5, with a tentative D call TRBD2 (6 bases). Trimming removed 11 bases from V and 2 bases from J, with 12 bases in between. This CDR3 is built from 12 residues. Germline-derived CDR1 and CDR2 are ENHRY and SYGVKD. CDR3 protein: CASRDFQETQYF. CDR3 DNA sequence: TGTGCCTCCCGGGACTTTCAAGAGACCCAGTACTTC.

This clonotype was recorded many times. The chain employs TRBV2 and TRBJ2-7; D remains ambiguous. Deletions cut 7 bases from V and 5 bases from J, with 12 bases between. CDR1 and CDR2 from the germline V gene are SNHLY and FYNNEI. This CDR3 is built from 12 residues. CDR3 protein: CASNGDTHEQYF. Here the CDR3 DNA reads TGTGCCAGCAATGGAGACACTCACGAGCAGTACTTC.

This clonotype was observed a handful of times. V gene TRBV6-2 or TRBV6-3 combines with J gene TRBJ1-1, with TRBD1 as a possible D gene (6 bases). Germline values: CDR1 MNHEY, CDR2 SVGEGT. The CDR3 consists of 14 residues. The germline V and J ends were trimmed by 6 bases and 4 bases, with 15 bases remaining between them. CDR3 DNA: TGTGCCAGCAGCTCCACAGGGCGGACCACTGAAGCTTTCTTT. Encoded protein: CASSSTGRTTEAFF.

A word on this clonotype: This sequence may be a read error, since a much larger clone differs from it by one base. The chain couples TRBV10-2 to TRBJ1-5; TRBD1 aligns across 8 bases. The germline V gene encodes CDR1 WSHSY and CDR2 SAAADI. The CDR3 runs to 17 residues. The trim removed 8 bases at V and 1 base at J, leaving 13 bases unmatched. Written as DNA, the CDR3 is TGCGCCAGCCGTGGGGCAGGGGGCACCGGGAGCAATCAGCCCCAGCATTTT. Its translation is CASRGAGGTGSNQPQHF.

This clonotype was detected ten times or more. This chain links TRBV25-1 with TRBJ2-5; 8 nucleotides match TRBD2. V was pared by 6 bases and J by 1 base, with 4 bases of the junction left unmatched. The CDR3 extends over 14 amino acids. Germline V gene sequence: CDR1 MGHDK, CDR2 SYGVNS. The CDR3 sequence is CASSTSGFQETQYF. The CDR3 region has the DNA TGTGCCAGCAGCACTAGCGGTTTCCAAGAGACCCAGTACTTC.

The chain is built from TRBV6-1 and TRBJ1-6; possible D gene TRBD1, 6 bases. The germline CDR1 and CDR2 sequences are MNHNS and SASEGT. CDR3 length equals 16 residues. V was shortened by 6 bases and J by 9 bases, with 21 bases between the two germline ends. The CDR3, as DNA: TGTGCCAGCAGCGATCTGGGACAAATAGGGGGTTCACCCCTCCACTTT. Protein: CASSDLGQIGGSPLHF.

The V and J genes are TRBV5-6 and TRBJ2-7, with D maybe TRBD2 (5 bases). Per the germline V gene, CDR1 is SGHDT and CDR2 is YYEEEE. The ends were cut back, 1 base at V and 2 bases at J, with 7 bases in the middle. The CDR3 is 13 residues long. This CDR3 is CASSLWGAYEQYF. CDR3 DNA: TGTGCCAGCAGCTTGTGGGGAGCCTACGAGCAGTACTTC.

This clonotype was seen a handful of times. The rearrangement uses TRBV20-1 and TRBJ1-1; no definite D call. V lost 1 base and J lost 4, with 13 bases in between. Looked up from germline, CDR1 is DFQATT and CDR2 is SNEGSKA (reference sequence). The CDR3 loop spans 14 amino acids. For the CDR3, the DNA is TGCAGTGCTAGAGTATGGGGTATGGGCACTGAAGCTTTCTTT. As protein: CSARVWGMGTEAFF.

Of note for this clonotype: With a much larger clone just one base away, this may be a read error. CDR3 bases: TGTGCCATCAGTGAGACGCGGGGCGGGGGCTCCTACGAGCAGTACTTC. This codes for CAISETRGGGSYEQYF. This sequence joins TRBV10-3 and TRBJ2-7; 7 bases align to TRBD2. Germline V gives CDR1 ENHRY, CDR2 SYGVKD. With 2 bases clipped from V and 0 bases from J, the junction kept 7 bases outside the gene matches. The CDR3 has 16 amino acids.

This clonotype has a handful of counts. CDR3 DNA: TGTGCCAGCAGTTTTAACAGTGAAGGATCACCCCTCCACTTT. This translates into CASSFNSEGSPLHF. J is TRBJ1-6 and V is TRBV27; D gene unclear. The CDR3 is 14 amino acids. V lost 3 bases and J lost 10, with 13 bases in between. Germline V lookup: CDR1 MNHEY, CDR2 SMNVEV (reference sequence).

V usage is TRBV20-1 and J usage is TRBJ1-4, with unresolved D. The CDR3 extends over 15 amino acids. The germline CDR1 and CDR2 sequences are DFQATT and SNEGSKA (reference sequence). Trimming pared 3 bases from V and 3 bases from J, leaving 14 bases between. The CDR3 DNA reads TGCAGTGCTAGGGATCATGGAGGCTCTAATGAAAAACTGTTTTTT. Protein sequence: CSARDHGGSNEKLFF.

This sequence joins TRBV14 and TRBJ1-2; the D gene is possibly TRBD1 (6 bases). Trimming shortened V by 1 base and J by 4 bases, and 10 bases separated the two germline ends. This CDR3 comprises 14 residues. CDR1 and CDR2 from the germline V gene are SGHDN and FVKESK. The CDR3 DNA is TGTGCCAGCAGCCAAGCGGACAGATCCTATGGCTACACCTTC. The encoded protein is CASSQADRSYGYTF.